Listed below are T cell receptor beta chains from one sample, sequenced in a study of CD8 T cells in ankylosing spondylitis. TCRdb reprocessed the 5' RACE reads via MiXCR and lists one record per CDR3 protein. The sample holds just under 550,000 distinct CDR3 sequences, approximately 12% seen once. Input material: blood, either unsorted or a sorted T cell fraction (not recorded which). The receptors were sampled from a male donor with ankylosing spondylitis. CDR3s include the opening cysteine and the closing phenylalanine or tryptophan. The D gene is left open where the match is weak. For some rows the clone size is stated as once, few or many, or as a class when expanded; others skip it.

d_call clone_size j_call v_call cdr3_aa cdr3_nt
- few TRBJ1-1 TRBV20-1 CSGRMNTEAFF TGCAGTGGCAGGATGAACACTGAAGCTTTCTTT
TRBD1 - TRBJ1-1 TRBV5-1 CASSLGGQGLAEAFF TGCGCCAGCAGCTTGGGGGGACAGGGTTTGGCTGAAGCTTTCTTT
- few TRBJ1-2 TRBV3-1 CASSQRWGYTF TGTGCCAGCAGCCAACGGTGGGGCTACACCTTC
- few TRBJ1-5 TRBV6-1 CASSEALLTFNQPQHF TGTGCCAGCAGTGAAGCGCTTCTGACTTTCAATCAGCCCCAGCATTTT
TRBD1 - TRBJ1-1 TRBV29-1 CSVLGTGSTEAFF TGCAGCGTTCTAGGGACAGGGAGCACTGAAGCTTTCTTT
- - TRBJ2-3 TRBV20-1 CSARDLERPSTDTQYF TGCAGTGCTAGAGATCTCGAGCGGCCAAGCACAGATACGCAGTATTTT
- many TRBJ2-1 TRBV27 CASSSRSPGYNEQFF TGTGCCAGCAGTTCTCGAAGTCCGGGCTACAATGAGCAGTTCTTC
- few TRBJ1-1 TRBV3-1 CASSQGGQMNTEAFF TGTGCCAGCAGCCAAGGAGGGCAGATGAACACTGAAGCTTTCTTT
- - TRBJ1-3 TRBV27 CASSFNADSGNTIYF TGTGCCAGCAGTTTCAACGCGGACTCTGGAAACACCATATATTTT
- - TRBJ2-1 TRBV14 CASSQGAWFFREGDEQFF TGTGCCAGCAGCCAAGGAGCCTGGTTTTTTCGCGAAGGCGATGAGCAGTTCTTC
- few TRBJ1-4 TRBV25-1 CASSETGSLEKLFF TGTGCCAGCAGTGAAACAGGGAGTCTTGAAAAACTGTTTTTT
TRBD2 few TRBJ2-5 TRBV20-1 CSARLSSGGLQETQYF TGCAGTGCTAGGCTATCTAGCGGGGGCCTCCAAGAGACCCAGTACTTC
- many TRBJ1-5 TRBV20-1 CSARVRGWSNQPQHF TGCAGTGCTAGAGTAAGGGGATGGAGCAATCAGCCCCAGCATTTT
- many TRBJ2-1 TRBV12-3/TRBV12-4 CASSFSVEQFF TGTGCCAGCAGTTTTTCCGTTGAGCAGTTCTTC
- - TRBJ2-5 TRBV4-1 CASSQDPGIGETQYF TGCGCCAGCAGCCAAGACCCAGGTATAGGAGAGACCCAGTACTTC
- - TRBJ2-3 TRBV10-2 CASSDGGTGGDTQYF TGCGCCAGCAGTGATGGCGGAACCGGAGGAGATACGCAGTATTTT
TRBD2 many TRBJ2-1 TRBV5-1 CASSLFSLASSYNEQFF TGCGCCAGCAGCTTGTTCTCACTAGCGAGCTCCTACAATGAGCAGTTCTTC
- - TRBJ2-7 TRBV4-2 CASSQGRGEQYF TGTGCCAGCAGCCAGGGGAGAGGCGAGCAGTACTTC
- - TRBJ2-1 TRBV5-4 CASSPGGRPSYNEQFF TGTGCCAGCAGCCCCGGTGGGAGGCCCTCCTACAATGAGCAGTTCTTC
TRBD2 few TRBJ2-1 TRBV20-1 CSAIGTSGSSYNEQFF TGCAGTGCTATAGGGACTAGCGGGAGCTCCTACAATGAGCAGTTCTTC
- few TRBJ2-3 TRBV7-2 CASSLGLGGDTQYF TGTGCCAGCAGCTTAGGGCTAGGAGGTGATACGCAGTATTTT
- - TRBJ1-1 TRBV6-1 CASTRPNGANTEAFF TGTGCCAGCACCAGACCTAATGGGGCGAACACTGAAGCTTTCTTT
- few TRBJ1-2 TRBV2 CASSEGRGTIYGYTF TGTGCCAGCAGTGAAGGCCGTGGGACTATCTATGGCTACACCTTC
- many TRBJ2-2 TRBV12-3/TRBV12-4 CASSDPGERGTGELFF TGTGCCAGCAGTGACCCAGGGGAACGGGGCACCGGGGAGCTGTTTTTT
TRBD2 once TRBJ2-1 TRBV5-4 CASSLRGGRTYNEQFF TGTGCCAGCAGCTTGCGGGGCGGGAGGACCTACAATGAGCAGTTCTTC
TRBD1 many TRBJ2-1 TRBV5-1 CASSYNRDRGRHNEQFF TGCGCCAGCAGCTATAACCGGGACAGGGGAAGACACAATGAGCAGTTCTTC
TRBD1 - TRBJ1-2 TRBV4-1 CASSPQEQGTNYGYTF TGCGCCAGCAGCCCCCAGGAACAGGGGACTAACTATGGCTACACCTTC
TRBD2 - TRBJ2-5 TRBV11-1 CASSFWARASGRPETQYF TGTGCCAGCAGCTTTTGGGCCAGGGCTAGCGGGAGGCCAGAGACCCAGTACTTC
TRBD2 - TRBJ2-3 TRBV20-1 CSVGTSGSDAQYF TGCAGTGTTGGGACTAGCGGGAGCGATGCGCAGTATTTT
TRBD1 few TRBJ1-6 TRBV29-1 CSVAQGGGSPLHF TGCAGCGTTGCCCAGGGGGGAGGGTCACCCCTCCACTTT
TRBD1 - TRBJ1-1 TRBV14 CASSQETGVVAEAFF TGTGCCAGCAGCCAAGAGACAGGGGTAGTAGCTGAAGCTTTCTTT
- few TRBJ2-1 TRBV6-4 CASSGESSYNEQFF TGTGCCAGCAGTGGGGAGAGCTCCTACAATGAGCAGTTCTTC
- few TRBJ2-3 TRBV11-2 CASSLDHTQYF TGTGCCAGCAGCTTAGACCATACGCAGTATTTT
- few TRBJ2-7 TRBV18 CASSPPASRYEQYF TGTGCCAGCTCACCACCCGCGTCCCGCTACGAGCAGTACTTC
- many TRBJ1-1 TRBV7-2 CASSWVMGGTEAFF TGTGCCAGCAGTTGGGTCATGGGGGGGACTGAAGCTTTCTTT
- - TRBJ2-1 TRBV12-3/TRBV12-4 CASSFELAGLGYYNEQFF TGTGCCAGCAGTTTTGAACTAGCCGGATTGGGTTATTACAATGAGCAGTTCTTC